This T cell receptor beta chain was sequenced for a study of radiotherapy plus CTLA-4 blockade in lung cancer. Study results and caveats: Among reported predictors of response, early blood T cell clone dynamics with interferon-beta performed best.

Libraries were prepared by immunoSEQ multiplex PCR; TCRdb keeps only in-frame clonotypes and omits some of them. The repertoire holds 45,000 or so clones, with 55% to 80% as singletons. Lung cancer patients with chemo-refractory metastatic non-small-cell disease were given focal radiation plus CTLA-4 blockade with ipilimumab. The CDR3 has 18 amino acids. J was trimmed by 10 bases and V by 0 bases; bases with no gene match: 17. CDR1 and CDR2 (germline): SGHRS, YFSETQ. For this clone: What it recognizes is unknown.

V gene TRBV5-1 combines with J gene TRBJ2-1; 9 bases are a match to TRBD1. The sample consisted of peripheral blood, taken from a patient treated with radiotherapy plus ipilimumab. This clonotype was sampled from a human donor with non-small cell lung cancer who had a complete response to radiotherapy plus ipilimumab. The CDR3 sequence is CASSLGRTASQGTGEQFF. The CDR3 DNA reads as TGCGCCAGCAGCTTGGGGCGGACAGCCAGCCAGGGGACAGGGGAGCAGTTCTTC. The complete variable domain, with remaining parts taken from reference TRBV5-1 and TRBJ2-1, reads KAGVTQTPRYLIKTRGQQVTLSCSPISGHRSVSWYQQTPGQGLQFLFEYFSETQRNKGNFPGRFSGRQFSNSRSEMNVSTLELGDSALYLCASSLGRTASQGTGEQFFGPGTRLTVL.